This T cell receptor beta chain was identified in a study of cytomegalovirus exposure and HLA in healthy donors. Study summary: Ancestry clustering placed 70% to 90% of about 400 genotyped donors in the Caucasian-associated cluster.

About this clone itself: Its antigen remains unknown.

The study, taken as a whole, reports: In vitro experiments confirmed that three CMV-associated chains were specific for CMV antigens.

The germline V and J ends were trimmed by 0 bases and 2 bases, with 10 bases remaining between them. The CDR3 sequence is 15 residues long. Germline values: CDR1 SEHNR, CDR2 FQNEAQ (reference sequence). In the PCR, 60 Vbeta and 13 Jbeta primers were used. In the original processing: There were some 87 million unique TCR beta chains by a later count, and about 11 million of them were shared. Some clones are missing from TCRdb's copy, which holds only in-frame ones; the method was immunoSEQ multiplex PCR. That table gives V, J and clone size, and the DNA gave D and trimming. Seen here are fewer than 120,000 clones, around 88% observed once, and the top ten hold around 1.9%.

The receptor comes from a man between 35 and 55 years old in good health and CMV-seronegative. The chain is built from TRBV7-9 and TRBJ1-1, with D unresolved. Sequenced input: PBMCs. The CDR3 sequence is CASSLARQVNTEAFF. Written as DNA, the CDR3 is TGTGCCAGCAGCTTAGCGCGCCAGGTAAACACTGAAGCTTTCTTT.